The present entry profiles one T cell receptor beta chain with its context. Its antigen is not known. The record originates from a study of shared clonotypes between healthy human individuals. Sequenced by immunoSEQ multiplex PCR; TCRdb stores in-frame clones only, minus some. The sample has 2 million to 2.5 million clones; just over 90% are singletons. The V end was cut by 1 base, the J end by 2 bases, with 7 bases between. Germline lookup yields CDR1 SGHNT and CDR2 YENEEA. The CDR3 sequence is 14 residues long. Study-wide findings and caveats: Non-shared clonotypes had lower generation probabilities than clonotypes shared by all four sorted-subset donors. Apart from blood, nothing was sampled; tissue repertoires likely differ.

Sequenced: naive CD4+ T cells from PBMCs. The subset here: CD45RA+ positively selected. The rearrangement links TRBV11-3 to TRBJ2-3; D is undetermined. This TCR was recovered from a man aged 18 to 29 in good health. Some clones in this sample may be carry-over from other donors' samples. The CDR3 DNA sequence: TGTGCCAGCAGCTTAGTGGCGACCACAGATACGCAGTATTTT. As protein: CASSLVATTDTQYF.